The present TCR beta chain was sequenced within a study of cytomegalovirus exposure and HLA in healthy donors. Study as a whole: Inside one of the first data releases sat 85 million or so unique TCRs taken from HLA-typed donors. Study-wide findings and caveats: Confirmation was obtained in vitro that a few CMV-associated chains are specific for CMV antigens.

Per the germline V gene, CDR1 is KGHSH and CDR2 is LQKENI. Trimming cost V 5 bases and J 0 bases, with 11 bases left between them. This CDR3 is built from 14 residues. A multiplex PCR was run with 60 Vbeta primers and 13 Jbeta primers. Original processing notes: A later analysis counted tens of millions of unique TCR beta chains, around 10 million shared. Some clones are missing from TCRdb's copy, which holds only in-frame ones; the method was immunoSEQ multiplex PCR. D and trimming come from the DNA, and the V and J calls and clone size come from that table. Of about 38,000 clones in the sample, approximately 66% were seen once. Of note for this clone: The target antigen is unknown.

Sequenced sample: PBMCs. The TCR sequence derives from a man aged 45-65 years in good health and CMV-seropositive. The genes are TRBV18 and TRBJ2-7; TRBD1 might be the D (6 bases). The CDR3 DNA follows: TGTGCCAGCTCATCCAGGACAGACTCCTACGAGCAGTACTTC. Amino acids: CASSSRTDSYEQYF.